Described below is a single TCR beta chain sequence and its context. It has no known antigen specificity. One base away there is no much larger clone; base qualities are not given. The sample belongs to a study of Ad26.COV2.S vaccination and SARS-CoV-2 variants (dated by TCRdb to about 2021). General notes on the study: Vaccine-arm donors came from COV1001, a multicentre, randomized, double-blind, placebo-controlled phase I-IIa trial of Ad26.COV2.S in healthy adults. Ad26.COV2.S was given intramuscularly at 5x10^10 or 1x10^11 viral particles, as a single shot or as two shots 56 days apart. TCRbeta repertoire sequencing served as the tool for gauging how specific and how broad the SARS-CoV-2-reactive T cell receptors were following Ad26.COV2.S vaccination. A total of around 32 samples were included in the TCR-sequenced set, comprising around 19 Ad26.COV2.S vaccine recipients, 5 placebo recipients and 8 SARS-CoV-2 convalescent individuals. Trial participants were randomized into five groups of five: low-dose or high-dose Ad26.COV2.S given once or twice, or placebo on both occasions. Investigators did not know the trial group allocation while performing experiments and assessing outcomes. Paper-wide results and their limitations: The study was not powered for comparison of responses between vaccine doses or regimens. Ad26.COV2.S recipients had higher spike-specific TCR breadth than placebo recipients (P = 0.0014). The authors noted that total T cell responses may have been underestimated by the TCR breadth and depth analyses. Comparable non-spike TCR breadth was observed between vaccine and placebo recipients, consistent with only spike being contained in the vaccine. Substantial breadth of spike-specific CD8+ and CD4+ T cell responses was reported after vaccination.

Taken with the paper, the label for treatment or condition translates to: roughly 19 received Ad26.COV2.S at low or high dose, single or two shots; five or six received placebo; per-sample allocation not given. For vaccine and placebo recipients, repertoires were sequenced using samples collected on day 63 after the first injection. Between 29 July and 7 August 2020, Cohort 1b enrolled approximately 26 adults aged 18-55 years at one site in Boston, USA. Ad26.COV2.S was a replication-incompetent adenovirus type 26 vector expressing a prefusion-stabilized SARS-CoV-2 spike protein from the original Wuhan strain. Cut back by 2 bases and 3 bases, the V and J ends lie 8 bases apart. Its CDR3 holds 13 amino acids, cysteine through phenylalanine. The only DNA kept is the CDR3, 39 bases in frame from the first base. For CDR1 and CDR2, the germline V gene lists MDHEN and SYDVKM. The immunoSEQ Assay was the method used to sequence TCRbeta CDR3 regions. After extraction, genomic DNA underwent amplification by bias-controlled multiplex PCR, followed by high-throughput sequencing. Turning to the authors' computational methods: To quantify the absolute abundance of every unique TCRbeta CDR3 region, sequences were collapsed and filtered. Usable DNA was measured by amplifying reference genes present in all nucleated cells, and TCRbeta template counts were normalized to that usable DNA to estimate T cell fraction. Repertoire TCRs were annotated as SARS-CoV-2-specific when V gene, CDR3 amino acid sequence and J gene were exactly matched to a known reactive TCR set. The reference SARS-CoV-2 TCR set was derived from MIRA and filtered for enrichment in COVID-19-positive ImmuneCODE repertoires, a step that removed public or cross-reactive TCRs. Drawing on the MIRA antigens, annotated TCRs were analysed further at the level of specific ORF or position within ORF. Breadth was defined as annotated unique rearrangements over total unique productive rearrangements; depth was the summed frequency of those rearrangements. TCR breadth was compared between groups using two-sided Wilcoxon rank-sum tests. The clones in this table, taken by TCRdb from immuneACCESS, are in-frame only. Not every clone is retained; where verified, under half of the shortfall comes from an unresolved V gene, and the cause of the rest is unknown. V and J calls and clone size follow that table, whereas D and trimming were derived from the DNA. The sample table contains hundreds of thousands of clones; only one count was recorded for about 88% of them. The ten most abundant clones make up just over 2.5% of the sample.

The receptor was derived from a person aged 18-60 years who received the Ad26.COV2.S COVID-19 vaccine or a placebo. The input for sequencing was peripheral blood, taken in a trial of Ad26.COV2.S vaccine versus placebo. The rearranged segments are TRBV28 and TRBJ2-7; the D gene is unclear. CDR3 protein: CASSLNSFYEQYF. The nucleotide sequence reads as follows: TGTGCCAGCAGTTTAAACAGTTTCTACGAGCAGTACTTC.